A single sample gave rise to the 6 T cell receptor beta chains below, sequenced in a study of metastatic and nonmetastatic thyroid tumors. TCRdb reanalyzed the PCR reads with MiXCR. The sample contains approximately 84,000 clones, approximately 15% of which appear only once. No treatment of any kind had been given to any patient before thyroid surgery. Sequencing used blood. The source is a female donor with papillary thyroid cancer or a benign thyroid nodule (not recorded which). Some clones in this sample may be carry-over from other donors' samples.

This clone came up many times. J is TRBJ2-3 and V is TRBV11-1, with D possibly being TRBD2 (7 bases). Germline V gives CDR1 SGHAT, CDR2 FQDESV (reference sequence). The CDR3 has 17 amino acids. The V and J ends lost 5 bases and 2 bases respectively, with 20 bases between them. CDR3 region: CASSQQVAGAFTDTQYF. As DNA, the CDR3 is TGTGCCAGCAGCCAACAAGTGGCGGGGGCATTCACAGATACGCAGTATTTT.

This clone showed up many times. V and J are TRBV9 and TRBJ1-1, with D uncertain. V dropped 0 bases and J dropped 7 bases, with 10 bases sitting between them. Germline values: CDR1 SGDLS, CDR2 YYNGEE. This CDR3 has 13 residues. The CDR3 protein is CASSVAVGGEAFF. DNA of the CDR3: TGTGCCAGCAGCGTAGCGGTTGGAGGTGAAGCTTTCTTT.

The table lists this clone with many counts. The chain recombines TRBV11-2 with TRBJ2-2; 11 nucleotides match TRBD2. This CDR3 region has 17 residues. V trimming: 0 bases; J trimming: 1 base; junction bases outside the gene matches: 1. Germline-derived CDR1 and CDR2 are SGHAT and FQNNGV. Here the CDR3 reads CASSLDLAGGNTGELFF. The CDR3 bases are TGTGCCAGCAGCTTAGATCTAGCGGGGGGGAACACCGGGGAGCTGTTTTTT.

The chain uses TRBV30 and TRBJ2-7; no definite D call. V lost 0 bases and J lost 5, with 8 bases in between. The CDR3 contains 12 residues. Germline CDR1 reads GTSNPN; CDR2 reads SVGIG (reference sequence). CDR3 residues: CAWSVRRDEQYF. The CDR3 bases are TGTGCCTGGAGTGTACGACGGGACGAGCAGTACTTC.

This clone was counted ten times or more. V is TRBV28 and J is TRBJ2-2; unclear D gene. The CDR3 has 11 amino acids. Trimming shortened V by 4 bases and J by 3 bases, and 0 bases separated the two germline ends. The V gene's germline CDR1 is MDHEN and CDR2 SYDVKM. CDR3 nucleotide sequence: TGTGCCAGCAGTTACACCGGGGAGCTGTTTTTT. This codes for CASSYTGELFF. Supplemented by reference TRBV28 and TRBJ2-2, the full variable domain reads DVKVTQSSRYLVKRTGEKVFLECVQDMDHENMFWYRQDPGLGLRLIYFSYDVKMKEKGDIPEGYSVSREKKERFSLILESASTNQTSMYLCASSYTGELFFGEGSRLTVL.

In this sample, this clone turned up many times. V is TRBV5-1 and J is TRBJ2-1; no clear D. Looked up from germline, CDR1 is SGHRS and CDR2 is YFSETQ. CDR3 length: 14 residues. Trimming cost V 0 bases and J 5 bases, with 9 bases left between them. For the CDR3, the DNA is TGCGCCAGCAGCTTGGACGGAGAAGACAATGAGCAGTTCTTC. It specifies CASSLDGEDNEQFF.